A single sample gave rise to the 10 T cell receptor beta chains below, sequenced in a study of T-cell memory formation after mild COVID-19 (dated by TCRdb to about 2021). Receptor amplification or capture employed 5' RACE. For sequencing, an Illumina NovaSeq 6000 was employed. TCRdb applied fastp at Q25 and MiXCR to the public reads, then kept only in-frame beta chains. All rows with the same CDR3 protein become a single entry with the most common DNA and genes. Across this sample there are more than 350,000 distinct CDR3 sequences, with 15% to 20% seen only once. The ten largest account for under 25% of the sample. Sequenced sample: PBMCs or a T cell subset sorted from them (not recorded which). These receptors all stem from a man aged 18 to 29 who had mild COVID-19 (a few samples of this study predate the infection). The sample titles of this study are shuffled in the database, so cell type and time point are left out; the donor was told from shared clones.

The chain is built from TRBV20-1 and TRBJ2-2; 7 nucleotides line up with TRBD1. The CDR3 is 14 amino acids. The V and J ends lost 5 bases and 2 bases, in that order; junction bases with no gene match: 5. The germline gives CDR1 DFQATT, CDR2 SNEGSKA (reference sequence). CDR3 sequence: CSAPGTANTGELFF. Written as DNA, the CDR3 is TGCAGTGCTCCCGGGACAGCCAACACCGGGGAGCTGTTTTTT.

This rearrangement joins TRBV10-3 to TRBJ2-2; 9 bases align to TRBD2. The CDR3 is made up of 16 amino acids. CDR1 and CDR2 from the germline V gene are ENHRY and SYGVKD. After removal of 8 bases from V and 0 bases from J, the junction contained 7 bases not matched to a gene. CDR3 nucleotide sequence: TGTGCCATCGGCCCGCTAGCGGGGTCGAACACCGGGGAGCTGTTTTTT. Amino acid sequence: CAIGPLAGSNTGELFF.

This clonotype was seen a few times. The chain carries TRBV6-2 or TRBV6-3 and TRBJ2-5; 10 positions match TRBD1. Germline values: CDR1 MNHEY, CDR2 SVGEGT. CDR3 length: 16 amino acids. V shed 6 bases and J 1 base; nucleotides not matched to a gene: 8. The CDR3 sequence: CASRLGQGSFQETQYF. DNA for the CDR3: TGTGCCAGCAGACTGGGACAGGGGTCCTTCCAAGAGACCCAGTACTTC.

V usage is TRBV7-2 and J usage is TRBJ1-3; D is undetermined. CDR3 length: 14 amino acids. The germline V gene has CDR1 SGHTA and CDR2 FQGNSA. With 4 bases removed from V and 0 bases from J, the gap between germline ends came to 7 bases. CDR3 sequence (DNA): TGTGCCAGCAGCTCCCTAGGCTCTGGAAACACCATATATTTT. It translates to CASSSLGSGNTIYF.

The genes are TRBV7-6 and TRBJ2-7; D might be TRBD1 (6 bases). Per germline, CDR1 SGHVS and CDR2 FNYEAQ. V dropped 2 bases and J dropped 6 bases, with 23 bases sitting between them. The CDR3 consists of 17 residues. CDR3 amino acids: CASSLQQGPYSGGEQYF. CDR3 DNA: TGTGCCAGCAGCTTACAACAGGGACCGTATTCGGGTGGCGAGCAGTACTTC.

This clonotype has a count of ten or more. This sequence joins TRBV7-2 and TRBJ1-5, with D tentatively TRBD1 (5 bases). The germline V gene encodes CDR1 SGHTA and CDR2 FQGNSA. V lost 5 bases and J 3 bases, leaving 14 bases between the germline ends. The CDR3 has 15 residues. CDR3 loop: CASSPLGGSNQPQHF. The CDR3 DNA is TGTGCCAGCAGCCCCCTGGGGGGATCCAATCAGCCCCAGCATTTT.

This clonotype has a handful of counts. This sequence joins TRBV10-2 and TRBJ1-1, with 7 bases matching TRBD1. J was trimmed by 4 bases and V by 7 bases; bases with no gene match: 3. The CDR3 has 12 residues. Germline V CDR1 and CDR2: WSHSY, SAAADI. CDR3 DNA: TGCGCCAGCACCTCAGGGGGCACTGAAGCTTTCTTT. It yields the protein CASTSGGTEAFF.

V is TRBV5-1 and J is TRBJ1-1; maybe TRBD1 (5 bases). In germline, CDR1 is SGHRS, CDR2 YFSETQ. The CDR3 extends over 14 amino acids. The V end lost 7 bases, the J end lost 4 bases, and 17 bases lay between the germline ends. CDR3 amino acids: CASRTIRGRTEAFF. CDR3 DNA: TGCGCCAGCCGGACGATTAGGGGCCGCACTGAAGCTTTCTTT. The full variable domain, in which reference TRBV5-1 and TRBJ1-1 provide the parts outside the CDR3, is KAGVTQTPRYLIKTRGQQVTLSCSPISGHRSVSWYQQTPGQGLQFLFEYFSETQRNKGNFPGRFSGRQFSNSRSEMNVSTLELGDSALYLCASRTIRGRTEAFFGQGTRLTVV.

In this sample, this clonotype turned up a few times. V and J are TRBV10-3 and TRBJ1-5; 8 nucleotides match TRBD1. Looked up from germline, CDR1 is ENHRY and CDR2 is SYGVKD. Trimming removed 5 bases from V and 7 bases from J; junction bases left unmatched: 7. The CDR3 covers 14 residues. Here the CDR3 DNA reads TGTGCCATCAGTCCAGGGGGCCGGGAGCAGCCCCAGCATTTT. It specifies CAISPGGREQPQHF.

The table lists this clonotype with a few counts. The chain is built from TRBV12-3 or TRBV12-4 and TRBJ2-1; D unclear. This CDR3 is built from 13 residues. V was cut by 10 bases and J by 7 bases, with 17 bases left in between. In DNA, the CDR3 is TGTGCCACCAAACCCCCCAGCTGGAATGAGCAGTTCTTC. This sequence encodes CATKPPSWNEQFF.